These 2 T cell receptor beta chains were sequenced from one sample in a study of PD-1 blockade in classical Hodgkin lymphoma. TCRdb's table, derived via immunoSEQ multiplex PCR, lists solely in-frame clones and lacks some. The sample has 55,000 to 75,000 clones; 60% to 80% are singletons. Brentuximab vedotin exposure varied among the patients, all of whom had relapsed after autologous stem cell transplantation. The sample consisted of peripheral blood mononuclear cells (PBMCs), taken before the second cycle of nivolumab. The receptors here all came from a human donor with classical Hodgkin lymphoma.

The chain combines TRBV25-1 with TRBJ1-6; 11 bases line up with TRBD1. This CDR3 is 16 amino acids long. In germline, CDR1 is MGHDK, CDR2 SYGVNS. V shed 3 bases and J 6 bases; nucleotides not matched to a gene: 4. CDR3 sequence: CASSDRTGGPNSPLHF. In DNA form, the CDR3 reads TGTGCCAGCAGTGATCGGACAGGGGGCCCTAATTCACCCCTCCACTTT.

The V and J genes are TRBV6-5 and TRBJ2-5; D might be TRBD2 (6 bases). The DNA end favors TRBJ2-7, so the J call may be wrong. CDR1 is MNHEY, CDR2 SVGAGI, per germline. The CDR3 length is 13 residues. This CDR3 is CASSRGNQYEQYF. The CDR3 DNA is TGTGCCAGCAGTCGGGGGAATCAGTACGAGCAGTACTTC.